This T cell receptor beta chain was identified in a study of early stage breast cancer tumors. The overall study: Of some 17 invasive breast tumors, about a dozen were hormone receptor-positive, HER2-negative. Among around 12 ER+/PR+/HER2- tumors, eight were ductal, four lobular.

Overall study findings and caveats: Tumors had about 2.3-fold higher T cell density than normal breast.

With respect to this clone: Its specificity is unknown.

Each sample had two DNA replicates, around 0.45 ug blood or about 1.5 ug tissue. Produced via immunoSEQ multiplex PCR; TCRdb's table is partial and in-frame only. The sample includes some 19,000 clones, roughly three quarters of them seen just once. V lost 7 bases to trimming and J lost 2 bases, with 14 bases between them. The germline V gene encodes CDR1 SNHLY and CDR2 FYNNEI. The CDR3 covers 14 residues. The specimen was blood. The origin of this receptor is a person aged 55-75 years with breast cancer. The J gene is TRBJ1-2, the V gene TRBV2; TRBD1 is a possible D gene (6 bases). CDR3 DNA: TGTGCCAGCATTAGGAGGACAGCGAACTATGGCTACACCTTC. This translates into CASIRRTANYGYTF.